This is a list of T cell receptor beta chains from one sample in a study of cytomegalovirus exposure and HLA in healthy donors. The protocol was immunoSEQ multiplex PCR, while the TCRdb copy is restricted to in-frame clones and leaves out a portion. This sample has roughly 200,000 clones; 70% to 75% occur once, and the top ten carry about 2.7%. The sample taken for sequencing was PBMCs. These receptor sequences come from a male donor in good health and CMV-seronegative. Both conserved end residues are part of each CDR3. The D gene is left open where the match is weak. The size entry is marked missing in some rows and otherwise reads once, few, many or a size class.

>TRBJ2-7|few|TRBD2|TRBV7-2
CASSRPGLGYEQYF
TGTGCCAGCAGCAGACCGGGACTAGGCTACGAGCAGTACTTC
>TRBJ2-2|-|TRBD2|TRBV7-3
CASSWGGSTGELFF
TGTGCCAGCAGCTGGGGAGGGAGCACCGGGGAGCTGTTTTTT
>TRBJ2-1|-|TRBD2|TRBV7-8
CASSSGGNEQFF
TGTGCCAGCAGCTCGGGGGGCAATGAGCAGTTCTTC
>TRBJ2-7|-|-|TRBV28
CASWSRLSSYEQYF
TGTGCCAGCTGGTCGCGACTGAGCTCCTACGAGCAGTACTTC
>TRBJ2-5|-|TRBD1|TRBV4-1
CASSQGQGLETQYF
TGCGCCAGCAGCCAGGGACAGGGGCTAGAGACCCAGTACTTC
>TRBJ2-5|once|-|TRBV6-6
CASSYRTTGQETQYF
TGTGCCAGCAGTTATCGAACTACCGGACAAGAGACCCAGTACTTC
>TRBJ2-5|few|-|TRBV6-5
CASSWRGEVRETQYF
TGTGCCAGCAGTTGGAGGGGAGAGGTGAGGGAGACCCAGTACTTC
>TRBJ1-4|-|-|TRBV28
CASSLSRGGEKLFF
TGTGCCAGCAGTTTATCCAGGGGTGGTGAAAAACTGTTTTTT
>TRBJ1-5|-|TRBD1|TRBV29-1
CSVQDRDRNQPQHF
TGCAGCGTCCAGGACAGGGACCGCAATCAGCCCCAGCATTTT
>TRBJ1-3|-|-|TRBV12-5
CASGLEQGNTIYF
TGTGCTAGCGGTTTGGAACAGGGAAACACCATATATTTT
>TRBJ1-1|-|-|TRBV4-1
CASSPRGGTEAFF
TGCGCCAGCAGCCCCCGGGGAGGCACTGAAGCTTTCTTT
>TRBJ2-7|-|-|TRBV25-1
CASSELAGGSYEQYF
TGTGCCAGCAGTGAATTGGCGGGTGGCTCCTACGAGCAGTACTTC
>TRBJ2-7|-|-|TRBV6-1
CASSENPVRDEQYF
TGTGCCAGCAGTGAAAACCCCGTCAGGGACGAGCAGTACTTC
>TRBJ1-1|-|TRBD1|TRBV7-6
CASSLANRGNTEAFF
TGTGCCAGCAGCTTAGCGAACAGGGGGAACACTGAAGCTTTCTTT
>TRBJ1-6|few|-|TRBV6-4
CASRPSSGPLHF
TGTGCCAGCCGTCCGTCCTCCGGACCCCTCCACTTT
>TRBJ1-4|-|-|TRBV5-6
CASSLGTLGKLFF
TGTGCCAGCAGCTTGGGAACCCTAGGAAAACTGTTTTTT
>TRBJ2-3|-|-|TRBV2
CATLDRKGSTDTQYF
TGTGCCACCTTGGATCGGAAGGGGAGCACAGATACGCAGTATTTT
>TRBJ2-7|-|TRBD2|TRBV28
CASRGPGLAGARPYEQYF
TGTGCCAGCAGGGGTCCGGGACTAGCGGGAGCTCGCCCCTACGAGCAGTACTTC
>TRBJ2-1|-|TRBD2|TRBV18
CASSPSGVYEQFF
TGTGCCAGCTCACCGAGCGGGGTTTATGAGCAGTTCTTC
>TRBJ1-5|-|-|TRBV6-6
CASTGPGNNQPQHF
TGTGCCAGCACCGGGCCCGGGAACAATCAGCCCCAGCATTTT
>TRBJ2-1|-|TRBD1|TRBV2
CASLGTGDNEQFF
TGTGCCAGCCTCGGGACAGGGGACAATGAGCAGTTCTTC
>TRBJ2-1|once|-|TRBV11-2
CASSPTVQGEQFF
TGTGCCAGCAGCCCCACCGTTCAGGGGGAGCAGTTCTTC
>TRBJ2-1|-|-|TRBV11-3
CASSLDQGGTSSYNEQFF
TGTGCCAGCAGCTTAGATCAGGGCGGGACCAGCTCCTACAATGAGCAGTTCTTC
>TRBJ1-2|-|TRBD1|TRBV5-6
CASRLPGQGPGYTF
TGTGCCAGCAGACTGCCGGGACAGGGTCCTGGCTACACCTTC
>TRBJ2-7|-|-|TRBV7-9
CASSLGSYEQYF
TGTGCCAGCAGCTTAGGGAGCTACGAGCAGTACTTC
>TRBJ2-6|-|-|TRBV5-4
CASSLGRYRANVLTF
TGTGCCAGCAGCTTGGGTCGGTACAGAGCCAACGTCCTGACTTTC
>TRBJ1-5|-|-|TRBV2
CASRDNNQPQHF
TGTGCCAGCCGGGACAATAATCAGCCCCAGCATTTT
>TRBJ2-7|-|TRBD2|TRBV30
CAWSPTSGYEQYF
TGTGCCTGGAGCCCGACTAGCGGCTACGAGCAGTACTTC
>TRBJ2-7|few|TRBD1|TRBV5-4
CASSRTGTGFYEQYF
TGTGCCAGCAGTAGGACCGGGACAGGATTCTACGAGCAGTACTTC
>TRBJ1-1|-|TRBD1|TRBV4-1
CASSQGTGQGARDTEAFF
TGCGCCAGCAGCCAGGGGACTGGACAGGGAGCTCGGGACACTGAAGCTTTCTTT
>TRBJ2-7|-|-|TRBV27
CASSSPSYEQYF
TGTGCCAGCAGTTCCCCGTCCTACGAGCAGTACTTC
>TRBJ1-1|-|TRBD1|TRBV6-6
CASNYDRGMSAFF
TGTGCCAGCAACTACGACAGGGGGATGAGTGCTTTCTTT
>TRBJ2-1|-|-|TRBV6-6
CASSYFRLGGDDEQFF
TGTGCCAGCAGTTACTTCCGACTAGGCGGTGACGATGAGCAGTTCTTC
>TRBJ2-1|-|-|TRBV6-6
CASSQQDYNEQFF
TGTGCCAGCAGTCAACAGGACTACAATGAGCAGTTCTTC
>TRBJ2-7|-|-|TRBV6-6
CASSYLRQGGYEQYF
TGTGCCAGCAGTTACCTTCGGCAGGGAGGCTACGAGCAGTACTTC
>TRBJ2-7|-|-|TRBV27
CASSLSLSYEQYF
TGTGCCAGCAGTTTATCCCTCTCCTACGAGCAGTACTTC
>TRBJ2-5|-|-|TRBV7-3
CASSPDPGETQYF
TGTGCCAGCAGCCCCGACCCGGGGGAGACCCAGTACTTC
>TRBJ2-3|few|TRBD2|TRBV10-3
CATGLAGGPAKGDTQYF
TGTGCCACCGGACTAGCGGGAGGGCCGGCGAAGGGAGATACGCAGTATTTT
>TRBJ1-5|-|TRBD1|TRBV5-3
CARSPWDSCVLNQPQHF
TGTGCCAGAAGCCCTTGGGACAGCTGTGTCCTCAATCAGCCCCAGCATTTT
>TRBJ2-1|-|TRBD1|TRBV13
CASVSQGARSYNEQFF
TGTGCCAGCGTTTCCCAGGGGGCGCGATCCTACAATGAGCAGTTCTTC
>TRBJ1-2|-|-|TRBV5-6
CASSLGLTEIYGYTF
TGTGCCAGCAGCTTGGGACTAACAGAGATTTATGGCTACACCTTC
>TRBJ2-1|once|-|TRBV12-5
CASGLGRSSYNEQFF
TGTGCTAGTGGTTTGGGGAGGAGCTCCTACAATGAGCAGTTCTTC
>TRBJ1-5|-|-|TRBV7-8
CASILGFGGEGNQPQHF
TGTGCCAGCATCCTAGGATTCGGCGGGGAAGGCAATCAGCCCCAGCATTTT
>TRBJ2-1|-|TRBD2|TRBV10-3
CAISESSSGAPRKFF
TGTGCCATCAGTGAGTCTTCTAGCGGGGCTCCAAGGAAGTTCTTC
>TRBJ1-1|few|-|TRBV2
CASSGQGVTEAFF
TGTGCCAGCAGTGGTCAAGGGGTCACTGAAGCTTTCTTT